These T cell receptor beta chains were read from a single sample in a study of graft-versus-host responses after intestinal transplantation. Produced via immunoSEQ multiplex PCR; TCRdb's table is partial and in-frame only. The sample carries approximately 100,000 clones, about 83% recorded once. This specimen was PBMCs, taken 255 days after intestinal transplant. Every receptor here comes from a human patient who received an intestinal transplant, so some T cells may come from the graft donor. Both conserved end residues are part of each CDR3. The order of the fields is CDR3 DNA, CDR3 protein, J gene, V gene, clone size, D gene. The D gene is left open where the match is weak. A row's size may be missing; if present it is once, few, many or a size class.

TGTGCCAGCAGGCGGGCCTCCTCCAACACTGAAGCTTTCTTT,CASRRASSNTEAFF,TRBJ1-1,TRBV6-5,-,-
TGCGCCAGTAGTGGACAGTATAATTCACCCCTCCACTTT,CASSGQYNSPLHF,TRBJ1-6,TRBV5-1,-,-
TGTGCCAGCAGCTTTTCTCCCGAGGGGAGCACAGATACGCAGTATTTT,CASSFSPEGSTDTQYF,TRBJ2-3,TRBV7-6,-,-
TGTGCCAGCAGCGCCCGCAACGGACAAGAGACCCAGTACTTC,CASSARNGQETQYF,TRBJ2-5,TRBV11-3,-,-
TGTGCCAGCAGCTTCCGGGACAGAAACAATGAGCGGTTCTTC,CASSFRDRNNERFF,TRBJ2-1,TRBV5-6,-,TRBD1
TGCGCCAGCAGTGACCACAGGGGGTATGGCTACACCTTC,CASSDHRGYGYTF,TRBJ1-2,TRBV10-2,-,TRBD1
TGTGCCAGCAGCAAGGTGTTCGCCGGGGAGCTGTTTTTT,CASSKVFAGELFF,TRBJ2-2,TRBV7-2,-,-
TGTGCCAGCAGGGGGTCGGCTAATGAAAAACTGTTTTTT,CASRGSANEKLFF,TRBJ1-4,TRBV6-1,-,-
TGTGCCAGCAGTTTTGTGGCTAACTATGGCTACACCTTC,CASSFVANYGYTF,TRBJ1-2,TRBV28,-,-
TGTGCCAGCAGTTTAGCGGGGGCCTCCTACAATGAGCAGTTCTTC,CASSLAGASYNEQFF,TRBJ2-1,TRBV6-5,-,TRBD2
TGTGCCAGCAGCTTAAGACAGCCTAGTAGTAAAACTGAAGCTTTCTTT,CASSLRQPSSKTEAFF,TRBJ1-1,TRBV7-2,-,-
TGTGCCACTGAAGCGGGGGGGAGTGATGAGCAGTTCTTC,CATEAGGSDEQFF,TRBJ2-1,TRBV4-2,-,TRBD2
TGTGCCAGCAGCTTAGCAGTCTCTGGAAACACCATATATTTT,CASSLAVSGNTIYF,TRBJ1-3,TRBV7-9,-,-
TGTGCCAGCAGCCCCCGGGGGGCTAGCGGGGGGGCCTACGAGCAGTACTTC,CASSPRGASGGAYEQYF,TRBJ2-7,TRBV4-2,-,TRBD2
TGTGCCAGTAGTGCCGGGACAGGGAACTACGAGCAGTACTTC,CASSAGTGNYEQYF,TRBJ2-7,TRBV19,-,TRBD1
TGTGCCAGCAGCTTACGGGGGCTAGCGGGGTTCCAAGAGACCCAGTACTTC,CASSLRGLAGFQETQYF,TRBJ2-5,TRBV11-2,-,TRBD2
TGTGCCAGCAGTTTATCTGCAGGGCTTGGCTACACCTTC,CASSLSAGLGYTF,TRBJ1-2,TRBV27,once,-
TGCGCCAGCAGCTCCGGGACAAAATTGGAGACCCAGTACTTC,CASSSGTKLETQYF,TRBJ2-5,TRBV5-1,-,-
TGTGCCAGCAGTGGGGGTAGCCGGGGGTCCTACAATGAGCAGTTCTTC,CASSGGSRGSYNEQFF,TRBJ2-1,TRBV13,-,-
TGTGCCAGCAGCCCAATAGCGGACAGCTCCTACGAGCAGTACTTC,CASSPIADSSYEQYF,TRBJ2-7,TRBV4-2,-,-
TGCGCCAGCAGCCCGGCGGCAGGGGGCTATGGCTACACCTTC,CASSPAAGGYGYTF,TRBJ1-2,TRBV5-1,-,TRBD1
TGTGCCAGCAGTCCGACAACCTACGAGCAGTACTTC,CASSPTTYEQYF,TRBJ2-7,TRBV6-1,-,-
TGTGCCAGCAGTTTGGGGCAGGGGGCGCGGAATGAGCAGTTCTTC,CASSLGQGARNEQFF,TRBJ2-1,TRBV27,-,TRBD1